One and the same sample provided the 11 T cell receptor beta chains below, sequenced in a study of cytomegalovirus exposure and HLA in healthy donors. It was with 60 Vbeta and 13 Jbeta primers that the PCR ran. The repertoire was sequenced with immunoSEQ multiplex PCR; TCRdb's copy has only in-frame clones and lacks some. This sample has about 130,000 clones, with about three quarters found just once. The sequencing sample was made of PBMCs. The receptors come from a human donor in good health.

The chain has TRBV5-1 and TRBJ2-7, with D perhaps matching TRBD2 (6 bases). This CDR3 is built from 16 residues. Germline V gene sequence: CDR1 SGHRS, CDR2 YFSETQ. V was shortened by 4 bases and J by 0 bases, with 17 bases between the two germline ends. CDR3 coding DNA: TGCGCCAGCAGCCCCGTTAGGGTAGCGGTCTCCTACGAGCAGTACTTC. It encodes CASSPVRVAVSYEQYF. Full variable domain (missing parts from reference TRBV5-1 and TRBJ2-7): KAGVTQTPRYLIKTRGQQVTLSCSPISGHRSVSWYQQTPGQGLQFLFEYFSETQRNKGNFPGRFSGRQFSNSRSEMNVSTLELGDSALYLCASSPVRVAVSYEQYFGPGTRLTVT.

Here the CDR3 DNA reads TGTGCCAGCAGCCGCACAGGGGGCGGAGCTTTCTTT. It is translated as CASSRTGGGAFF. The rearrangement joins TRBV4-2 to TRBJ1-1; 9 nucleotides agree with TRBD1. Trimming cost V 4 bases and J 10 bases; bases outside gene matches: 4. The CDR3 is 12 residues long. Germline CDR1 LGHNA, CDR2 YNFKEQ.

This clone was detected only a few times. The chain recombines TRBV9 with TRBJ1-3; the D is unclear. This CDR3 comprises 13 residues. Germline CDR1 SGDLS, CDR2 YYNGEE. V was pared by 3 bases and J by 3 bases, with 7 bases between. The CDR3, as DNA: TGTGCCAGCAGCGCGACACGTGGAAACACCATATATTTT. Its translation is CASSATRGNTIYF.

The V gene is TRBV28, the J gene TRBJ2-5; D gene unclear. The CDR3 runs to 16 residues. V was shortened by 3 bases and J by 3 bases, with 17 bases between the two germline ends. Per germline, CDR1 MDHEN and CDR2 SYDVKM. CDR3 loop: CASSFVQLTYKETQYF. The CDR3 nucleotides read TGTGCCAGCAGTTTCGTGCAACTAACCTATAAAGAGACCCAGTACTTC.

The chain employs TRBV7-6 and TRBJ2-3; 8 bases are a match to TRBD2. CDR1 is SGHVS and CDR2 is FNYEAQ in the germline V gene. Unmatched junction bases numbered 11, after V lost 10 bases and J lost 2 bases. The CDR3 sequence is 15 residues long. DNA of the CDR3: TGTGCCACCTCACGGGGGGGACGGACCACAGATACGCAGTATTTT. As protein: CATSRGGRTTDTQYF.

The V and J genes are TRBV6-5 and TRBJ1-6; TRBD1 might be the D (6 bases). CDR1 and CDR2 (germline): MNHEY, SVGAGI. V shed 0 bases and J shed 1 base, with 7 bases lying between them. The CDR3 consists of 16 residues. CDR3 sequence (DNA): TGTGCCAGCAGTTACTCCAGGGGTTCCTATAATTCACCCCTCCACTTT. Translated, it gives CASSYSRGSYNSPLHF.

This clone occurred a few times. The rearrangement uses TRBV27 and TRBJ2-1; weak D call: TRBD2 (5 bases). Germline lookup yields CDR1 MNHEY and CDR2 SMNVEV (reference sequence). The CDR3 consists of 14 residues. V was cut by 1 base and J by 6 bases, with 10 bases left in between. CDR3 bases: TGTGCCAGCAGTTTATGGGTTAGCGCCAATGAGCAGTTCTTC. As protein: CASSLWVSANEQFF.

In its sample, this clone is medium-sized. The rearrangement uses TRBV19 and TRBJ2-3; perhaps TRBD2 as D (5 bases). Between the trimmed V and J ends, which lost 7 bases and 1 base, there was a span of 12 bases. Germline CDR1 and CDR2: LNHDA and SQIVND (reference sequence). This CDR3 contains 14 residues. The CDR3 region is CASMVGVGTDTQYF. CDR3 in DNA: TGTGCCAGTATGGTCGGGGTAGGCACAGATACGCAGTATTTT.

This chain joins TRBV7-8 and TRBJ2-1; 9 bases map to TRBD2. This CDR3 has 20 residues. The germline V gene has CDR1 SGHVS and CDR2 FQNEAQ. The J segment lost 0 bases and the V segment lost 2 bases, leaving 14 bases of the junction unmatched. CDR3 coding DNA: TGTGCCAGCAGCTTATTGCAGGGAATGGCGGGAGGGAGCTCCTACAATGAGCAGTTCTTC. The encoded protein is CASSLLQGMAGGSSYNEQFF.

In the case of this clone: The same CDR3 can be traced to other DNA sequences in this sample. The chain carries TRBV7-3 and TRBJ1-1; no firm D call. Trimming shortened V by 2 bases and J by 1 base, and 5 bases separated the two germline ends. CDR3 length equals 13 residues. CDR1 is SGHTA and CDR2 is FQGTGA in the germline V gene. CDR3 region: CASSLGQNTEAFF. DNA for the CDR3: TGTGCCAGCAGCTTAGGGCAGAACACTGAAGCTTTCTTT.

This chain links TRBV4-3 with TRBJ2-5; no clear D gene. The CDR3 is made up of 14 amino acids. V was shortened by 0 bases and J by 0 bases, with 5 bases between the two germline ends. CDR1 and CDR2 (germline): LGHNA, YSLEER. This chain's CDR3 is CASSQDSNQETQYF. CDR3 DNA: TGCGCCAGCAGCCAAGATTCCAACCAAGAGACCCAGTACTTC.